The 18 T cell receptor beta chains presented below share a single source sample, sequenced in a study of CD8+ T cells in alopecia areata. Following RNA extraction, reverse transcription yielded cDNA that acted as the sequencing template. TCRdb's table, derived via immunoSEQ multiplex PCR, lists solely in-frame clones and lacks some. This table holds 45,000 to 60,000 clones, about 96% found once. The starting material was CD8+ T cells sorted from blood, obtained at week 0. The receptors were sampled from a human donor with alopecia areata.

This chain links TRBV5-1 with TRBJ2-5, with 7 bases matching TRBD2. The CDR3 is 15 amino acids. V trimming: 3 bases; J trimming: 1 base; junction bases outside the gene matches: 6. The germline V gene has CDR1 SGHRS and CDR2 YFSETQ. Here the CDR3 reads CASSWGGRSQETQYF. For the CDR3, the DNA is TGCGCCAGCAGCTGGGGGGGACGGAGCCAAGAGACCCAGTACTTC.

V gene TRBV29-1 combines with J gene TRBJ1-1; 10 positions agree with TRBD1. Germline assignment: CDR1 SQVTM and CDR2 ANQGSEA. The V and J ends lost 8 bases and 11 bases, in that order; junction bases with no gene match: 17. This CDR3 region has 14 residues. CDR3 loop: CSFTISDRGGFAFF. CDR3 nucleotide sequence: TGCAGCTTTACTATCTCGGACAGGGGGGGATTTGCTTTCTTT. Looking up the rest from reference TRBV29-1 and TRBJ1-1 gives the full variable domain: SAVISQKPSRDICQRGTSLTIQCQVDSQVTMMFWYRQQPGQSLTLIATANQGSEATYESGFVIDKFPISRPNLTFSTLTVSNMSPEDSSIYLCSFTISDRGGFAFFGQGTRLTVV.

This sequence joins TRBV7-3 and TRBJ2-3, with no clear D. CDR1 and CDR2 (germline): SGHTA, FQGTGA. This CDR3 has 13 amino acids. Trimming took off 6 bases at V and 0 bases at J, with 7 bases between the two ends. CDR3 sequence reads: CASSSISTDTQYF. The CDR3 DNA reads as TGTGCCAGCAGTTCAATCAGCACAGATACGCAGTATTTT.

The V gene is TRBV21-1, the J gene TRBJ2-3. TRBV21-1 is given as a pseudogene. This CDR3 has 17 residues. CDR3 amino acids: CASSNGCKERTADTQYF. The CDR3 DNA sequence: TGTGCCAGCAGCAACGGTTGCAAGGAACGCACTGCAGATACGCAGTATTTT.

The rearrangement joins TRBV7-2 to TRBJ2-5, with D possibly TRBD2 on 7 matching bases. The CDR3 is 15 residues long. Germline V gene lookup returns CDR1 SGHTA and CDR2 FQGNSA. Deletions cut 7 bases from V and 5 bases from J, with 20 bases between. DNA for the CDR3: TGTGCCAGCACCTCCCCAACGGGGGGCGTGGAGACCCAGTACTTC. This sequence encodes CASTSPTGGVETQYF. Looking up the rest from reference TRBV7-2 and TRBJ2-5 gives the full variable domain: GAGVSQSPSNKVTEKGKDVELRCDPISGHTALYWYRQSLGQGLEFLIYFQGNSAPDKSGLPSDRFSAERTGGSVSTLTIQRTQQEDSAVYLCASTSPTGGVETQYFGPGTRLLVL.

This chain joins TRBV30 and TRBJ2-7, with 11 bases matching TRBD2. The CDR3 runs 16 residues. Trimming cost V 1 base and J 2 bases; bases outside gene matches: 7. The germline CDR1 and CDR2 sequences are GTSNPN and SVGIG (reference sequence). CDR3 coding DNA: TGTGCCTGGAGTGGCGCGGGACTAGCGGTTCCCTACGAGCAGTACTTC. Amino acid sequence: CAWSGAGLAVPYEQYF.

The chain employs TRBV19 and TRBJ2-7, with D tentatively TRBD1 or TRBD2 (5 bases each). The V and J ends lost 4 bases and 4 bases respectively, with 11 bases between them. This CDR3 has 13 amino acids. Per germline, CDR1 LNHDA and CDR2 SQIVND (reference sequence). The CDR3 protein is CASSTGEGYEQYF. The CDR3 DNA is TGTGCCAGTAGTACAGGCGAGGGGTACGAGCAGTACTTC.

Details on this clone: Additional DNA sequences in this sample encode the identical CDR3. V and J are TRBV7-9 and TRBJ2-3; D gene ambiguous. CDR3 length: 12 residues. The germline V and J ends were trimmed by 3 bases and 5 bases, with 6 bases remaining between them. Germline V gene lookup returns CDR1 SEHNR and CDR2 FQNEAQ (reference sequence). For the CDR3, the DNA is TGTGCCAGCAGCTTCGGAGTAGATACGCAGTATTTT. This sequence encodes CASSFGVDTQYF.

The V call is TRBV5-4, the J call TRBJ2-3; a possible D gene is TRBD2 (6 bases). This CDR3 has 13 residues. V gave up 2 bases and J gave up 9 bases, with 13 bases separating them. Germline V gives CDR1 SGHNT, CDR2 YYREEE (reference sequence). CDR3 DNA: TGTGCCAGCAGCTTCGCCGGGGGAATCACGCAGTATTTT. Translating gives CASSFAGGITQYF.

The V and J genes are TRBV14 and TRBJ1-2, with D perhaps TRBD1 (5 bases). Germline lookup yields CDR1 SGHDN and CDR2 FVKESK. CDR3 length: 13 residues. Trimming stripped 6 bases from V and 0 bases from J, with 8 bases between. This CDR3 is CASRGTPNYGYTF. The DNA for the CDR3 is TGTGCCAGCAGAGGGACGCCTAACTATGGCTACACCTTC.

This clone was counted a single time. The chain employs TRBV4-3 and TRBJ2-5, with a weak D call TRBD1 (6 bases). The DNA end favors TRBJ2-7, so the J call may be wrong. Germline-derived CDR1 and CDR2 are LGHNA and YSLEER. The CDR3 totals 15 residues. The CDR3 reads CASSQDRDRSYEQYF. The CDR3 DNA reads as TGCGCCAGCAGCCAAGACAGAGACAGGTCCTACGAGCAGTACTTC.

This chain uses TRBV7-3 with TRBJ2-5; 10 bases are shared with TRBD2. Per the germline V gene, CDR1 is SGHTA and CDR2 is FQGTGA. The CDR3 runs 15 residues. V lost 5 bases and J lost 1; bases outside the gene matches: 4. The CDR3 DNA follows: TGTGCCAGCAGCCCTAGCGGGGGAGTCCAAGAGACCCAGTACTTC. The encoded protein is CASSPSGGVQETQYF.

The chain couples TRBV2 to TRBJ2-2; 8 bases fit TRBD1. J was trimmed by 7 bases and V by 4 bases; bases with no gene match: 8. This CDR3 is built from 15 residues. Per germline, CDR1 SNHLY and CDR2 FYNNEI. CDR3 residues: CASSARQGAVGELFF. The CDR3 bases are TGTGCCAGCAGTGCTCGGCAGGGGGCTGTCGGGGAGCTGTTTTTT.

This rearrangement joins TRBV29-1 to TRBJ2-2; D gene uncertain. Germline loops: CDR1 SQVTM, CDR2 ANQGSEA. V shed 4 bases and J shed 2 bases, with 8 bases lying between them. The CDR3 runs to 13 residues. The CDR3 here is CSVVQENTGELFF. CDR3 coding DNA: TGCAGCGTTGTCCAGGAAAACACCGGGGAGCTGTTTTTT.

DNA of the CDR3: TGTGCCAGTAGTACTTTCGACAGGAACTATGGCTACACCTTC. It translates to CASSTFDRNYGYTF. The chain combines TRBV19 with TRBJ1-2, with a weak D call TRBD1 (6 bases). This CDR3 has 14 residues. With 4 bases removed from V and 2 bases from J, the gap between germline ends came to 11 bases. Germline V gives CDR1 LNHDA, CDR2 SQIVND (reference sequence).

The chain has TRBV4-1 and TRBJ2-5; TRBD2 agrees at 8 bases. The CDR3 is 17 amino acids. Germline loops: CDR1 MGHRA, CDR2 YSYEKL. Unmatched junction bases numbered 13, after V lost 5 bases and J lost 2 bases. The CDR3 here is CASSSRFLAGGQETQYF. For the CDR3, the DNA is TGCGCCAGCAGCTCCCGGTTTTTGGCGGGGGGACAAGAGACCCAGTACTTC.

V usage is TRBV6-5 and J usage is TRBJ2-7; D remains unclear. From germline, CDR1 is MNHEY and CDR2 SVGAGI. This CDR3 is 11 amino acids long. Trimming pared 2 bases from V and 3 bases from J, leaving 2 bases between. CDR3 nucleotides: TGTGCCAGCAGTTACGTCTACGAGCAGTACTTC. This sequence encodes CASSYVYEQYF.

The chain uses TRBV23-1 and TRBJ2-4; unclear D gene. TRBV23-1 belongs to the ORF category, with a function that is uncertain. V was trimmed by 4 bases and J by 0 bases, leaving 13 bases between them. The CDR3 covers 16 residues. This CDR3 is CASSRRHTLAKNIQYF. The DNA of the CDR3 is TGCGCCAGCAGTCGCCGTCACACGCTAGCCAAAAACATTCAGTACTTC.